The 21 T cell receptor beta chains given below trace back to one sample, sequenced in a study of naive and memory T cell subsets. Both TRBC1 and TRBC2 were covered by a beta constant-region primer of two equimolar oligonucleotides. Four rounds of PCR amplified the ligated cDNA using nested alpha and beta constant-region primers plus SP2. From the UMI-ligation and nested PCR reads, TCRdb called clonotypes with MiXCR, one entry per CDR3 protein. This table holds just over 80,000 distinct CDR3 sequences, about 9.9% found once. Sequencing used naive CD8+ T cells from blood. Receptor source: a human donor in good health.

This clonotype has a count of ten or more. The genes are TRBV4-3 and TRBJ1-1; D unclear. CDR3 size: 13 residues. Germline-derived CDR1 and CDR2 are LGHNA and YSLEER. V shed 0 bases and J shed 4 bases, with 6 bases lying between them. The CDR3 is CASSQDTGTEAFF. The CDR3 DNA is TGCGCCAGCAGCCAAGATACGGGCACTGAAGCTTTCTTT.

The V and J genes are TRBV9 and TRBJ1-4; TRBD1 aligns across 9 bases. Germline CDR1 reads SGDLS; CDR2 reads YYNGEE. The CDR3 runs 19 residues. The J segment lost 0 bases and the V segment lost 1 base, leaving 10 bases of the junction unmatched. In DNA, the CDR3 is TGTGCCAGCAGCGTACAACAGGGGGCAGGAGGAACAACTAATGAAAAACTGTTTTTT. Translation: CASSVQQGAGGTTNEKLFF.

At least ten counts were recorded for this clonotype. J is TRBJ2-1 and V is TRBV5-1, with 9 bases matching TRBD2. The CDR3 spans 14 residues. V shed 4 bases and J 6 bases; nucleotides not matched to a gene: 5. CDR1 and CDR2 (germline): SGHRS, YFSETQ. The CDR3 coding sequence is TGCGCCAGCAGCGTGGCGGGAGGGTCCAATGAGCAGTTCTTC. It encodes CASSVAGGSNEQFF.

This clonotype was picked up many times. Here the CDR3 DNA reads TGTGCCAGCAGCTTGGTCGGGACCGGGGAGCTGTTTTTT. Protein: CASSLVGTGELFF. This chain connects TRBV5-6 to TRBJ2-2; D not certain. CDR3 size: 13 residues. Per germline, CDR1 SGHDT and CDR2 YYEEEE. Trimming left V 0 bases short and J 5 bases short, with 5 bases between.

This clonotype has more than one count but fewer than ten. The chain carries TRBV6-2 or TRBV6-3 and TRBJ1-5; TRBD1 agrees at 9 bases. V was pared by 0 bases and J by 2 bases, with 5 bases of the junction left unmatched. The CDR3 extends over 17 amino acids. The germline gives CDR1 MNHEY, CDR2 SVGEGT. CDR3 coding DNA: TGTGCCAGCAGTTACTCGACGGGACAGGGTGGCAATCAGCCCCAGCATTTT. Protein sequence: CASSYSTGQGGNQPQHF.

The rearrangement links TRBV2 to TRBJ2-1, with D hard to call. Trimming shortened V by 6 bases and J by 9 bases, and 12 bases separated the two germline ends. CDR1 is SNHLY and CDR2 is FYNNEI in the germline V gene. This CDR3 spans 12 amino acids. The DNA of the CDR3 is TGTGCCAGCAGCCAACGTAATCTTGAGCAGTTCTTC. As protein: CASSQRNLEQFF.

This chain connects TRBV30 to TRBJ2-3; D tentatively reads TRBD1 or TRBD2 (6 bases each). From germline, CDR1 is GTSNPN and CDR2 SVGIG (reference sequence). The V end was cut by 0 bases, the J end by 6 bases, with 10 bases between. This CDR3 comprises 13 residues. The CDR3 reads CAWSVRGGDTQYF. In DNA, the CDR3 is TGTGCCTGGAGTGTCAGGGGAGGCGATACGCAGTATTTT.

This clonotype was picked up many times. The J gene is TRBJ1-1, the V gene TRBV6-5, with 8 nucleotides matching TRBD1. The CDR3 consists of 17 residues. V gave up 6 bases and J gave up 0 bases; unmatched junction bases: 12. Per the germline V gene, CDR1 is MNHEY and CDR2 is SVGAGI. The CDR3 spells CASRVTGTGEMNTEAFF. CDR3 nucleotide sequence: TGTGCCAGCAGAGTTACCGGGACAGGTGAAATGAACACTGAAGCTTTCTTT.

Ten or more counts support this clonotype. V gene TRBV11-2 combines with J gene TRBJ2-1, with TRBD2 as a possible D gene (6 bases). Per the germline V gene, CDR1 is SGHAT and CDR2 is FQNNGV. Trimming shortened V by 2 bases and J by 5 bases, and 10 bases separated the two germline ends. There are 14 residues in the CDR3. CDR3 DNA sequence: TGTGCCAGCAGCTTAATCGGGAGTGACAATGAGCAGTTCTTC. Its translation is CASSLIGSDNEQFF.

The J gene is TRBJ2-3, the V gene TRBV27; D unresolved. The V gene's germline CDR1 is MNHEY and CDR2 SMNVEV (reference sequence). The germline V and J ends were trimmed by 0 bases and 1 base, with 5 bases remaining between them. This CDR3 comprises 14 residues. The CDR3 loop reads CASSLSAGTDTQYF. The CDR3 bases are TGTGCCAGCAGTTTATCGGCGGGCACAGATACGCAGTATTTT.

This clonotype was found a few times. The chain carries TRBV9 and TRBJ1-4, with D possibly TRBD1 on 5 matching bases. The germline gives CDR1 SGDLS, CDR2 YYNGEE. The CDR3 runs 15 residues. Trimming cost V 3 bases and J 0 bases, with 9 bases left between them. CDR3 loop: CASSGDGATNEKLFF. For the CDR3, the DNA is TGTGCCAGCAGCGGGGACGGTGCAACTAATGAAAAACTGTTTTTT.

The count of this clonotype is one. This sequence joins TRBV2 and TRBJ2-7; TRBD1 agrees at 8 bases. Trimming at V came to 5 bases and at J to 0 bases, leaving 9 bases not matched to a gene. The CDR3 contains 16 residues. CDR1 is SNHLY and CDR2 is FYNNEI in the germline V gene. This chain's CDR3 is CASSKPRDRTSYEQYF. The CDR3 nucleotides are TGTGCCAGCAGTAAGCCCCGGGACAGGACCTCCTACGAGCAGTACTTC.

The chain joins TRBV7-6 to TRBJ2-7; perhaps TRBD2 as D (5 bases). CDR1 and CDR2 from the germline V gene are SGHVS and FNYEAQ. Trimming took off 5 bases at V and 3 bases at J, with 11 bases between the two ends. The length of the CDR3 is 13 residues. This CDR3 reads CASSRLRDYEQYF. CDR3 bases: TGTGCCAGCAGCAGACTCCGGGACTACGAGCAGTACTTC.

This clonotype appeared a few times. The chain employs TRBV12-3 or TRBV12-4 and TRBJ2-1; 9 positions match TRBD1. The CDR3 contains 15 residues. The V and J ends lost 5 bases and 4 bases, in that order; junction bases with no gene match: 6. As DNA, the CDR3 is TGTGCCAGCAGTCCGGGACAGGGTTCGTACAATGAGCAGTTCTTC. As protein: CASSPGQGSYNEQFF.

This clonotype was found many times. V gene TRBV20-1 combines with J gene TRBJ2-7; 7 nucleotides agree with TRBD2. Trimming at V came to 3 bases and at J to 6 bases, leaving 5 bases not matched to a gene. Germline V gives CDR1 DFQATT, CDR2 SNEGSKA (reference sequence). The CDR3 spans 12 residues. CDR3 protein: CSASGEGFEQYF. As DNA, the CDR3 is TGCAGTGCTAGTGGGGAGGGTTTCGAGCAGTACTTC.

This sequence joins TRBV24-1 and TRBJ2-5, with TRBD2 matching 14 bases. Germline CDR1 is KGHDR and CDR2 is SFDVKD. The CDR3 extends over 18 amino acids. The V gene end was trimmed by 4 bases and the J gene end by 4 bases; junction bases not matched to a gene: 10. The CDR3 DNA sequence: TGTGCCACCAGTGAGCCTAGCGGACTAGCGGGAGGTCTAGAGACCCAGTACTTC. Amino acids: CATSEPSGLAGGLETQYF.

V usage is TRBV19 and J usage is TRBJ2-7, with 10 bases aligning to TRBD1. V dropped 5 bases and J dropped 2; count of bases not matched to a gene: 9. This CDR3 is built from 16 residues. The V gene's germline CDR1 is LNHDA and CDR2 SQIVND (reference sequence). The CDR3 nucleotides are TGTGCCAGTAGTTTGCGCTCCGGACAGGGGGCCTACGAGCAGTACTTC. It specifies CASSLRSGQGAYEQYF.

The genes are TRBV4-3 and TRBJ2-7; TRBD2 aligns across 13 bases. This CDR3 comprises 18 residues. Germline trimming cut 1 base from V and 5 bases from J; bases unmatched to any gene: 11. Germline V CDR1 and CDR2: LGHNA, YSLEER. CDR3 amino acids: CASSQGLAGGPLLHEQYF. The CDR3 DNA reads TGCGCCAGCAGCCAAGGACTAGCGGGAGGCCCCCTTTTGCACGAGCAGTACTTC.

The gene calls are TRBV7-8 and TRBJ2-1; 8 bases are shared with TRBD2. CDR3 size: 18 residues. The J segment lost 8 bases and the V segment lost 5 bases, leaving 20 bases of the junction unmatched. Germline-derived CDR1 and CDR2 are SGHVS and FQNEAQ. Here the CDR3 DNA reads TGTGCCAGCAGCCCATGGGGGGGTAGCGCGGGAGGCGACGATGAGCAGTTCTTC. Its protein is CASSPWGGSAGGDDEQFF.

This clonotype was detected only a few times. This chain connects TRBV4-2 to TRBJ2-2; D uncertain. Trimming left V 8 bases short and J 0 bases short, with 16 bases between. The germline gives CDR1 LGHNA, CDR2 YNFKEQ. The CDR3 spans 16 residues. CDR3 sequence: CASEDPRNTNTGELFF. CDR3 DNA sequence: TGTGCCAGCGAGGATCCGAGAAATACGAACACCGGGGAGCTGTTTTTT.

The chain recombines TRBV14 with TRBJ2-4; tentative D call: TRBD1 (6 bases). This CDR3 region has 12 residues. V gave up 5 bases and J gave up 6 bases, with 8 bases separating them. CDR1 and CDR2 from the germline V gene are SGHDN and FVKESK. The CDR3 sequence: CASSIQGNIQYF. The CDR3 DNA follows: TGTGCCAGCAGCATACAGGGAAACATTCAGTACTTC.